The TCR beta chain described here comes from a study of T-cell memory formation after mild COVID-19. As for this clonotype: What it recognizes is unknown.

Study-wide points: Among contracting clones, CD4+ were mainly CM/EM and CD8+ enriched in EMRA. CD4/CD8 balance characterized clones contracting day 15 to 85, and CD4+ skew characterized later expanders. The study detected some responding clones in pre-infection memory, suggesting cross-reactive memory joined.

From 5'RACE with constant-segment primers came TCR alpha and TCR beta cDNA libraries that carried sample barcodes and UMIs. TCRdb used MiXCR to reprocess the 5' RACE reads, holding one entry per CDR3 protein. The sample carries approximately 150,000 distinct CDR3 sequences, roughly 19% recorded once. The CDR3 is 14 amino acids. Germline assignment: CDR1 MNHNS and CDR2 SASEGT. V dropped 6 bases and J dropped 6 bases, with 15 bases sitting between them. This TCR was sampled from an adult woman who had mild COVID-19 (a few samples of this study predate the infection). Cell type and time point are not known. This chain connects TRBV6-1 to TRBJ2-1; D might be TRBD2 (7 bases). The source material was PBMCs or a T cell subset sorted from them (not recorded which). CDR3 amino acids: CASRPWGGLNEQFF. The CDR3 bases are TGTGCCAGCAGGCCGTGGGGGGGGCTCAATGAGCAGTTCTTC.